This passage covers 18 T cell receptor beta chains from one sample sequenced in a study of T cell responses to AZD1222 COVID-19 vaccine. The table came from immunoSEQ multiplex PCR; TCRdb's copy has only in-frame clones and leaves some out. This sample has 200,000 to 300,000 clones, with 85% to 95% found just once. The source material was peripheral blood, sampled on day 0 of AZD1222 vaccination. The receptor set was obtained from an adult in good health.

This sequence joins TRBV6-5 and TRBJ2-3; D perhaps matches TRBD2 (7 bases). CDR1 is MNHEY and CDR2 is SVGAGI in the germline V gene. This CDR3 has 14 amino acids. Trimming removed 7 bases from V and 4 bases from J, with 15 bases in between. As DNA, the CDR3 is TGTGCCAGCACAGGACTAGGGGGTGCAGATACGCAGTATTTT. The encoded protein is CASTGLGGADTQYF.

The V and J genes are TRBV27 and TRBJ1-1; 8 positions match TRBD1. This CDR3 contains 14 residues. The J segment lost 4 bases and the V segment lost 5 bases, leaving 6 bases of the junction unmatched. The V gene's germline CDR1 is MNHEY and CDR2 SMNVEV (reference sequence). For the CDR3, the DNA is TGTGCCAGCAGTGGGGACAGGAGTTCCACTGAAGCTTTCTTT. This encodes CASSGDRSSTEAFF.

On this clone: The sample contains more than one DNA sequence encoding this CDR3. This sequence joins TRBV5-1 and TRBJ2-1, with TRBD2 matching 12 bases. After removal of 4 bases from V and 4 bases from J, the junction contained 3 bases not matched to a gene. CDR1 and CDR2 from the germline V gene are SGHRS and YFSETQ. The CDR3 runs 15 residues. CDR3 residues: CASSPTSGGYNEQFF. CDR3 in DNA: TGCGCCAGCAGCCCAACTAGCGGGGGGTACAATGAGCAGTTCTTC.

This clone came up once. The gene calls are TRBV12-3 or TRBV12-4 and TRBJ2-1; D is unresolved. V lost 5 bases and J lost 8, with 7 bases in between. This CDR3 has 11 amino acids. The chain's CDR3 is CASSTTHEQFF. The CDR3 nucleotides read TGTGCCAGCAGTACAACTCATGAGCAGTTCTTC.

The chain uses TRBV9 and TRBJ2-7; D possibly corresponds to TRBD2 (6 bases). V was shortened by 0 bases and J by 4 bases, with 14 bases between the two germline ends. This CDR3 has 15 amino acids. Germline values: CDR1 SGDLS, CDR2 YYNGEE. This CDR3 reads CASSVGGEGRYEQYF. The CDR3 DNA sequence: TGTGCCAGCAGCGTAGGGGGCGAGGGGAGGTACGAGCAGTACTTC. Based on the CDR3 plus reference TRBV9 and TRBJ2-7, the full variable domain is DSGVTQTPKHLITATGQRVTLRCSPRSGDLSVYWYQQSLDQGLQFLIQYYNGEERAKGNILERFSAQQFPDLHSELNLSSLELGDSALYFCASSVGGEGRYEQYFGPGTRLTVT.

The V gene is TRBV28, the J gene TRBJ2-5; 9 positions match TRBD1. Germline CDR1 and CDR2: MDHEN and SYDVKM. The CDR3 sequence is 16 residues long. With 6 bases clipped from V and 5 bases from J, the junction kept 13 bases outside the gene matches. CDR3 sequence: CASSQDRGFVAETQYF. The DNA for the CDR3 is TGTGCCAGCAGCCAGGACAGGGGATTTGTCGCTGAGACCCAGTACTTC. Based on the CDR3 plus reference TRBV28 and TRBJ2-5, the full variable domain is DVKVTQSSRYLVKRTGEKVFLECVQDMDHENMFWYRQDPGLGLRLIYFSYDVKMKEKGDIPEGYSVSREKKERFSLILESASTNQTSMYLCASSQDRGFVAETQYFGPGTRLLVL.

The rearrangement uses TRBV3-1 (or the pseudogene TRBV3-2) and TRBJ1-6, with 8 bases identical to TRBD1. CDR1 is LGHDT, CDR2 YNNKEL, per germline (reference sequence). The CDR3 sequence is 14 residues long. V trimming: 2 bases; J trimming: 9 bases; junction bases outside the gene matches: 3. The CDR3 spells CASSQSGGGSPLHF. CDR3 nucleotide sequence: TGTGCCAGCAGCCAATCAGGGGGCGGTTCACCCCTCCACTTT.

The rearrangement links TRBV28 to TRBJ2-2; D gene unclear. Trimming left V 3 bases short and J 5 bases short, with 7 bases between. The CDR3 sequence is 13 residues long. CDR1 and CDR2 (germline): MDHEN, SYDVKM. The CDR3 bases are TGTGCCAGCAGTTTCTATACGACCGGGGAGCTGTTTTTT. As protein: CASSFYTTGELFF.

The chain links TRBV5-1 to TRBJ2-3, with D tentatively TRBD1 (7 bases). This CDR3 is built from 14 residues. Germline V CDR1 and CDR2: SGHRS, YFSETQ. V was cut by 0 bases and J by 6 bases, with 11 bases left in between. The CDR3 loop is CASSLGRGEDTQYF. In DNA, the CDR3 is TGCGCCAGCAGCTTGGGCAGGGGGGAGGATACGCAGTATTTT.

V is TRBV28 and J is TRBJ2-1; D is ambiguous. The CDR3 is 15 amino acids. V was pared by 6 bases and J by 0 bases, with 12 bases between. Germline V gives CDR1 MDHEN, CDR2 SYDVKM. CDR3 coding DNA: TGTGCCAGCAGCCGACTGGCGAGCTCCTACAATGAGCAGTTCTTC. As protein: CASSRLASSYNEQFF.

Here the CDR3 reads CASSLGWGTEAFF. The DNA for the CDR3 is TGTGCCAGCAGCTTAGGGTGGGGCACTGAAGCTTTCTTT. V usage is TRBV7-2 and J usage is TRBJ1-1; D gene unclear. This CDR3 has 13 amino acids. Germline loops: CDR1 SGHTA, CDR2 FQGNSA. Between the trimmed V and J ends, which lost 1 base and 4 bases, there was a span of 7 bases. The variable domain in full, with the rest retrieved from reference TRBV7-2 and TRBJ1-1, is GAGVSQSPSNKVTEKGKDVELRCDPISGHTALYWYRQSLGQGLEFLIYFQGNSAPDKSGLPSDRFSAERTGGSVSTLTIQRTQQEDSAVYLCASSLGWGTEAFFGQGTRLTVV.

The chain employs TRBV6-2 or TRBV6-3 and TRBJ2-5, with TRBD2 identical over 10 bases. With 5 bases clipped from V and 7 bases from J, the junction kept 4 bases outside the gene matches. The length of the CDR3 is 13 residues. The germline V gene has CDR1 MNHEY and CDR2 SVGEGT. The CDR3 DNA follows: TGTGCCAGCAGTCCGGGACTAGCGATGACCCAGTACTTC. Translation gives CASSPGLAMTQYF.

The V call is TRBV7-3, the J call TRBJ2-2; 9 positions agree with TRBD2. Trimming took 5 bases from V and 7 from J; bases not matched to a gene: 5. CDR1 is SGHTA, CDR2 FQGTGA, per germline. The CDR3 runs to 14 residues. The CDR3 DNA sequence: TGTGCCAGCAGCCTAGCGGGGCTGAACGGGGAGCTGTTTTTT. It encodes CASSLAGLNGELFF.

V usage is TRBV4-1 and J usage is TRBJ1-5; D unresolved. The CDR3 runs 14 residues. Per germline, CDR1 MGHRA and CDR2 YSYEKL. Trimming left V 3 bases short and J 6 bases short, with 12 bases between. CDR3 bases: TGCGCCAGCAGCCAGGTTTTCGGCAGTCAGCCCCAGCATTTT. Amino acids: CASSQVFGSQPQHF.

This sequence joins TRBV2 and TRBJ1-1, with D possibly matching TRBD1 (5 bases). The CDR3 runs to 12 residues. CDR1 and CDR2 from the germline V gene are SNHLY and FYNNEI. V lost 0 bases and J lost 10, with 9 bases in between. CDR3 region: CASSEAPGGAFF. The DNA of the CDR3 is TGTGCCAGCAGTGAAGCGCCGGGGGGAGCTTTCTTT.

This clone was recorded once. The chain is built from TRBV28 and TRBJ2-2; D is possibly TRBD2 (5 bases). The CDR3 consists of 14 residues. The V gene's germline CDR1 is MDHEN and CDR2 SYDVKM. V was cut by 6 bases and J by 3 bases, with 11 bases left in between. The chain's CDR3 is CASSRTADTGELFF. The CDR3 bases are TGTGCCAGCAGCCGAACAGCGGACACCGGGGAGCTGTTTTTT.

This clone is a singleton in its sample. The rearrangement joins TRBV19 to TRBJ2-2, with 12 nucleotides matching TRBD1. The CDR3 is 18 amino acids. Germline lookup yields CDR1 LNHDA and CDR2 SQIVND (reference sequence). Trimming at V came to 5 bases and at J to 5 bases, leaving 12 bases not matched to a gene. In nucleotides, the CDR3 is TGTGCCAGTAGTCACCGTCCCCGGGACAGGGGGCGGACCGGGGAGCTGTTTTTT. Translating gives CASSHRPRDRGRTGELFF.

V gene TRBV7-9 combines with J gene TRBJ1-2; D is undetermined. V lost 2 bases to trimming and J lost 2 bases, with 6 bases between them. The V gene's germline CDR1 is SEHNR and CDR2 FQNEAQ (reference sequence). This CDR3 comprises 13 residues. The CDR3 bases are TGTGCCAGCAGCTTAATAGGGAACTATGGCTACACCTTC. Its translation is CASSLIGNYGYTF.